The 10 T cell receptor beta chains below all came from one sample that was sequenced in a study of blood T cell repertoires in COVID-19. The data were produced by immunoSEQ multiplex PCR, yet TCRdb's version contains in-frame clones alone and is incomplete. The sample yields about 140,000 clones, almost 80% seen once. The sample was PBMCs or T cells enriched from blood (not recorded which). The receptors originated from a woman in her 50s who had recovered from COVID-19.

The rearrangement uses TRBV19 and TRBJ1-5, with D possibly being TRBD1 (5 bases). Germline values: CDR1 LNHDA, CDR2 SQIVND (reference sequence). The V gene lost 7 bases and the J gene lost 8 bases, with 21 bases spanning the gap. The CDR3 spans 15 residues. CDR3 nucleotide sequence: TGTGCCAGTACCATCATAGGGGCCCTGGAAAAGCCCCAGCATTTT. Translated, it gives CASTIIGALEKPQHF.

The chain recombines TRBV19 with TRBJ1-6; D is possibly TRBD1 (5 bases). Germline V gene lookup returns CDR1 LNHDA and CDR2 SQIVND (reference sequence). The CDR3 is 16 amino acids. V dropped 4 bases and J dropped 3 bases, with 13 bases sitting between them. The CDR3 DNA follows: TGTGCCAGTAGTACCCGACAGTCCATCTATAATTCACCCCTCCACTTT. Encoded protein: CASSTRQSIYNSPLHF.

The rearrangement links TRBV5-1 to TRBJ1-3, with 7 bases identical to TRBD1. Germline CDR1 reads SGHRS; CDR2 reads YFSETQ. Losses at the gene ends were 4 bases for V and 4 bases for J; bases not matched to a gene: 8. The CDR3 has 15 amino acids. CDR3 amino acids: CASSGQQGSGNTIYF. In DNA, the CDR3 is TGCGCCAGCAGCGGACAACAGGGGTCCGGAAACACCATATATTTT.

The chain has TRBV28 and TRBJ1-1; D unresolved. This CDR3 region has 10 residues. Trimming removed 5 bases at V and 11 bases at J, with 9 bases between. The germline CDR1 and CDR2 sequences are MDHEN and SYDVKM. CDR3 protein: CASSAKAAFF. DNA for the CDR3: TGTGCCAGCAGTGCTAAAGCGGCTTTCTTT. Complete variable domain (other parts from reference TRBV28 and TRBJ1-1): DVKVTQSSRYLVKRTGEKVFLECVQDMDHENMFWYRQDPGLGLRLIYFSYDVKMKEKGDIPEGYSVSREKKERFSLILESASTNQTSMYLCASSAKAAFFGQGTRLTVV.

The rearrangement uses TRBV10-1 and TRBJ1-5, with D possibly being TRBD1 (5 bases). Germline V gives CDR1 WNHNN, CDR2 SYGVQD (reference sequence). V lost 3 bases to trimming and J lost 6 bases, with 9 bases between them. The CDR3 is 13 residues long. The CDR3: CASSESGPQPQHF. CDR3 coding DNA: TGCGCCAGCAGTGAATCAGGGCCTCAGCCCCAGCATTTT.

The J gene is TRBJ2-3, the V gene TRBV7-3, with 10 positions matching TRBD2. Looked up from germline, CDR1 is SGHTA and CDR2 is FQGTGA. The CDR3 totals 14 residues. V gave up 5 bases and J gave up 6 bases; unmatched junction bases: 5. DNA of the CDR3: TGTGCCAGCAGCACCTGGGGACTAGCGGATACGCAGTATTTT. Translated, it gives CASSTWGLADTQYF.

V and J are TRBV5-4 and TRBJ2-3; maybe TRBD2 (5 bases). The CDR3 contains 16 residues. CDR1 is SGHNT and CDR2 is YYREEE in the germline V gene (reference sequence). The V and J ends lost 0 bases and 2 bases respectively, with 13 bases between them. CDR3 nucleotide sequence: TGTGCCAGCAGCTTGGCCGGGGAGCGTCTCACAGATACGCAGTATTTT. Translating gives CASSLAGERLTDTQYF.

This chain uses TRBV28 with TRBJ2-7; 12 bases fit TRBD2. V gave up 5 bases and J gave up 5 bases; unmatched junction bases: 10. The CDR3 contains 16 residues. Germline V CDR1 and CDR2: MDHEN, SYDVKM. CDR3 sequence: CASSTSSGRALDEQYF. In DNA form, the CDR3 reads TGTGCCAGCAGTACCTCTAGCGGGAGGGCCTTGGACGAGCAGTACTTC.

The chain uses TRBV29-1 and TRBJ1-5, with 9 bases identical to TRBD1. The CDR3 has 13 residues. Unmatched junction bases numbered 2, after V lost 5 bases and J lost 3 bases. The germline CDR1 and CDR2 sequences are SQVTM and ANQGSEA. CDR3 loop: CSVRDRANQPQHF. The DNA of the CDR3 is TGCAGCGTTAGGGACAGGGCCAATCAGCCCCAGCATTTT. Supplemented by reference TRBV29-1 and TRBJ1-5, the full variable domain reads SAVISQKPSRDICQRGTSLTIQCQVDSQVTMMFWYRQQPGQSLTLIATANQGSEATYESGFVIDKFPISRPNLTFSTLTVSNMSPEDSSIYLCSVRDRANQPQHFGDGTRLSIL.

At least ten counts were recorded for this clone. The chain links TRBV7-9 to TRBJ1-2; D gene uncertain. This CDR3 comprises 14 residues. The germline gives CDR1 SEHNR, CDR2 FQNEAQ (reference sequence). The V end lost 0 bases, the J end lost 0 bases, and 5 bases lay between the germline ends. The CDR3 DNA reads as TGTGCCAGCAGCTTAGCTAAGCCTAACTATGGCTACACCTTC. Encoded protein: CASSLAKPNYGYTF.